What follows is one TCR beta chain and its context. This clone occurred a few times. Its antigen is not yet known. Qualities for individual bases were not recorded, and no much larger clone is one base off. This sample was taken from a study of blood T cell repertoires in COVID-19 (dated by TCRdb to 2020 to 2022). Notes on the research overall: Collaborator samples came from the United States, Italy and Spain and covered acute and convalescent phases of COVID-19. Samples came from the ongoing ImmuneRACE study (first 160 participants) plus 1,254 subjects from 6 global collaborators. The dataset comprised deeply sampled blood TCRbeta repertoires from subjects exposed to, actively infected with, or recovered from COVID-19. Sample metadata almost always included a de-identified subject ID, COVID-19 status, age in years and sex. A freely available public database, intended as a resource for researchers studying the immune response to SARS-CoV-2, is where the repertoires were released. HLA class I and class II types, where available, came from metadata supplied by the sample provider rather than from assay-based typing. The material from the prospective study consisted of cDNA or gDNA derived from T cells, B-cell-depleted T cells, or PBMCs.

TCRbeta CDR3 regions were amplified from genomic DNA using the immunoSEQ Assay, a bias-controlled multiplex PCR. Processing in the source paper ran as follows. Within the assay, amplification of reference gene primers was used to estimate how many nucleated cells each sample contained. To quantify the absolute abundance of each unique TCRbeta CDR3 rearrangement, sequence reads were collapsed and filtered. For each sample, productive Simpson clonality was calculated by taking the square root of Simpson's diversity index across productive rearrangements. TCRdb mirrors the immuneACCESS table, restricted to in-frame sequences. Some clones are absent from its copies; in checked studies, under half trace to an unresolved V gene, and the reason for the others is unknown. The V and J calls and clone size come from that table; D and trimming were worked out from the DNA. The sample table contains 300,000 to 450,000 clones; only one count was recorded for more than 65% of them. The ten largest account for under 1.2% of the sample.

CDR1 and CDR2, looked up from the germline V gene, are SGHRS and YFSETQ. Trimming takes 1 base from V and 3 bases from J, and the germline ends sit 10 bases apart. The CDR3 has 14 amino acids, counting the end cysteine and phenylalanine. Here the CDR3 DNA is all that survives: 42 bases in frame from base 1. The collaborating institutions used their own protocols to collect whole blood in K2EDTA tubes. For TCRbeta analysis, collaborator samples were shipped as frozen whole blood, as isolated PBMCs, or as DNA extracted from either sample type. What the study reported, not specific to this receptor: The quantity of clinical and demographic metadata differed by source and by participant and was supplied without curation.

Sequenced: peripheral blood. The source is a human donor with acute or convalescent COVID-19. The donor label of this sample is uncertain. The chain couples TRBV5-1 to TRBJ2-5; D gene: possibly TRBD1, on 5 matching bases. The DNA sequence is as follows: TGCGCCAGCAGCTTGTCTCCAGGGAAAGAGACCCAGTACTTC. The translation is CASSLSPGKETQYF. The variable domain in full, with residues beyond the CDR3 obtained from the reference TRBV5-1 and TRBJ2-5 genes, is KAGVTQTPRYLIKTRGQQVTLSCSPISGHRSVSWYQQTPGQGLQFLFEYFSETQRNKGNFPGRFSGRQFSNSRSEMNVSTLELGDSALYLCASSLSPGKETQYFGPGTRLLVL.